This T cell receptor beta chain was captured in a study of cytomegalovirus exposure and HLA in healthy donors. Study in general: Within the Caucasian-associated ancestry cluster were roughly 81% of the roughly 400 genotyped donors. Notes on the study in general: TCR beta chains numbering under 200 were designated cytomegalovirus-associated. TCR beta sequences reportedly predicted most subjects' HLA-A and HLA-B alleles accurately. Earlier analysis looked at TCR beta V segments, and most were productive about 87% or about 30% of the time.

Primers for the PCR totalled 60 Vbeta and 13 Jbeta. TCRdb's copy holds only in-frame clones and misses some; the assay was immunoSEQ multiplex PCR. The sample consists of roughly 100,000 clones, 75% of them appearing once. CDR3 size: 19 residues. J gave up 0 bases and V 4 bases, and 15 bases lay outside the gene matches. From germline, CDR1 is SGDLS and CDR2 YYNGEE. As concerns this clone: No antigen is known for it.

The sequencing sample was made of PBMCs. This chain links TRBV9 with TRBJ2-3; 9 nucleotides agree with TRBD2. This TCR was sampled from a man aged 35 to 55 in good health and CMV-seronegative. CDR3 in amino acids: CASSPGRERGATSTDTQYF. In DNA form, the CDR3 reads TGTGCCAGCAGCCCGGGCCGGGAGCGGGGGGCAACTAGCACAGATACGCAGTATTTT.